One and the same sample provided the 32 T cell receptor beta chains below, sequenced in a study of T cells in Graves' hyperthyroidism and ophthalmopathy. There were TCR beta CDR3 regions amplified from RNA transcripts. A first-round RT-PCR of the TCR CDR3 used the HTBI primer set. TCRdb itself ran the multiplex PCR reads through MiXCR, one entry per CDR3 protein. Of 690,000 or so distinct CDR3 sequences listed, roughly 20% are singletons. The sequencing input was blood. These receptors all stem from a woman between 50 and 59 years old with Graves' hyperthyroidism that later progressed to Graves' ophthalmopathy.

The chain combines TRBV20-1 with TRBJ2-1; the match to TRBD2 covers 9 bases. The CDR3 totals 15 residues. CDR1 is DFQATT and CDR2 is SNEGSKA in the germline V gene (reference sequence). The J segment lost 2 bases and the V segment lost 3 bases, leaving 5 bases of the junction unmatched. Here the CDR3 DNA reads TGCAGTGCTAGGATTAGCGGGGGCCCCTACAATGAGCAGTTCTTC. Its protein product is CSARISGGPYNEQFF.

This clonotype showed up many times. The rearrangement joins TRBV5-5 to TRBJ2-7; tentative D call: TRBD1 (6 bases). The CDR3 length is 15 residues. The ends were cut back, 0 bases at V and 3 bases at J, with 13 bases in the middle. Germline-derived CDR1 and CDR2 are SGHKS and YYEKEE (reference sequence). The CDR3 DNA reads TGTGCCAGCAGCTTGGAAGCAGGGGATGGCTACGAGCAGTACTTC. Amino acids: CASSLEAGDGYEQYF.

This clonotype was found many times. The chain employs TRBV12-3 or TRBV12-4 and TRBJ1-3; D is undetermined. The V end lost 11 bases, the J end lost 0 bases, and 14 bases lay between the germline ends. The CDR3 totals 14 residues. The CDR3 protein is CAGSSGVSGNTIYF. CDR3 coding DNA: TGTGCCGGGTCATCCGGGGTCTCTGGAAACACCATATATTTT.

This clonotype was found a few times. The chain combines TRBV10-2 with TRBJ2-5, with a possible D match to TRBD2 (6 bases). The CDR3 is made up of 14 amino acids. Germline V CDR1 and CDR2: WSHSY, SAAADI. V gave up 6 bases and J gave up 5 bases, with 16 bases separating them. CDR3 DNA: TGCGCCAGCAGCCGGGACTCTTGGGGGGAGACCCAGTACTTC. It is translated as CASSRDSWGETQYF.

This clonotype was observed many times. CDR3 in amino acids: CAGGKAGTDTQYF. The CDR3 nucleotides read TGTGCCGGGGGGAAGGCAGGCACAGATACGCAGTATTTT. The genes are TRBV5-6 and TRBJ2-3, with D possibly TRBD2 on 6 matching bases. CDR1 and CDR2 (germline): SGHDT, YYEEEE. V lost 10 bases, J lost 1 base, and 13 bases lay in between. This CDR3 has 13 residues. The whole variable domain, filled in from reference TRBV5-6 and TRBJ2-3, reads DAGVTQSPTHLIKTRGQQVTLRCSPKSGHDTVSWYQQALGQGPQFIFQYYEEEERQRGNFPDRFSGHQFPNYSSELNVNALLLGDSALYLCAGGKAGTDTQYFGPGTRLTVL.

Many counts were recorded for this clonotype. The chain is built from TRBV3-1 and TRBJ2-5, with a weak D call TRBD1 (6 bases). With 2 bases removed from V and 6 bases from J, the gap between germline ends came to 16 bases. CDR1 and CDR2 (germline): LGHDT, YNNKEL (reference sequence). This CDR3 has 15 amino acids. This chain's CDR3 is CASSQQGMGVKTQYF. The CDR3 DNA sequence: TGTGCCAGCAGCCAACAGGGGATGGGTGTTAAGACCCAGTACTTC.

The chain has TRBV19 and TRBJ1-1; D gene uncertain. Per the germline V gene, CDR1 is LNHDA and CDR2 is SQIVND (reference sequence). The CDR3 spans 13 residues. Trimming took 6 bases from V and 3 from J, leaving 11 bases between them. CDR3 coding DNA: TGTGCCAGTAGATTCAGTCGGGACACTGAAGCTTTCTTT. Translated, it gives CASRFSRDTEAFF.

The sample holds a few counts of this clonotype. The gene calls are TRBV5-1 and TRBJ1-3; D perhaps matches TRBD1 (6 bases). The V end lost 4 bases, the J end lost 0 bases, and 14 bases lay between the germline ends. There are 16 residues in the CDR3. Germline CDR1 SGHRS, CDR2 YFSETQ. CDR3 region: CASSGGLGRSGNTIYF. The CDR3 nucleotides are TGCGCCAGCAGCGGGGGCCTTGGACGCTCTGGAAACACCATATATTTT.

This clonotype showed up many times. V gene TRBV11-2 combines with J gene TRBJ1-1; the match to TRBD1 covers 8 bases. The CDR3 length is 18 residues. Per the germline V gene, CDR1 is SGHAT and CDR2 is FQNNGV. V shed 3 bases and J 3 bases; nucleotides not matched to a gene: 15. This CDR3 is CASSFPRGGTGRHTEAFF. The CDR3 DNA is TGTGCCAGCAGCTTTCCACGGGGGGGGACAGGCCGGCACACTGAAGCTTTCTTT.

The chain recombines TRBV7-2 with TRBJ2-5, with a possible D match to TRBD1 (5 bases). The CDR3 extends over 10 amino acids. V lost 8 bases and J lost 7, with 8 bases in between. Per the germline V gene, CDR1 is SGHTA and CDR2 is FQGNSA. The CDR3 sequence is CASGTGTQYF. CDR3 bases: TGTGCCAGCGGTACAGGGACCCAGTACTTC.

This clonotype was observed a handful of times. In DNA, the CDR3 is TGCAGTGCTAGAAGGGACAGGGATCAAGAGACCCAGTACTTC. Translated: CSARRDRDQETQYF. The chain recombines TRBV20-1 with TRBJ2-5; 9 positions agree with TRBD1. This CDR3 is built from 14 residues. Germline CDR1 reads DFQATT; CDR2 reads SNEGSKA (reference sequence). After removal of 2 bases from V and 2 bases from J, the junction contained 3 bases not matched to a gene.

In the case of this clonotype: A much larger clonotype is one base distant, so this may be a read error. The J gene is TRBJ2-1, the V gene TRBV12-3 or TRBV12-4; weak D call: TRBD2 (6 bases). The CDR3 runs to 14 residues. V shed 7 bases and J shed 8 bases, with 18 bases lying between them. The CDR3 DNA reads as TGTGCCAGCACCCTTGAGCTAGCGTCAGATGAGCAGTTCTTC. The encoded protein is CASTLELASDEQFF.

This clonotype was counted at least ten times. The chain has TRBV20-1 and TRBJ2-7; perhaps TRBD1 as D (6 bases). Germline V lookup: CDR1 DFQATT, CDR2 SNEGSKA (reference sequence). The CDR3 has 12 amino acids. Between the trimmed V and J ends, which lost 6 bases and 5 bases, there was a span of 14 bases. CDR3 sequence (DNA): TGCAGTGCCAGGGGCCCCAGCCACGAGCAGTACTTC. Protein: CSARGPSHEQYF.

The V call is TRBV2, the J call TRBJ1-4; D gene uncertain. The V end was cut by 7 bases, the J end by 1 base, with 10 bases between. The germline V gene encodes CDR1 SNHLY and CDR2 FYNNEI. The CDR3 loop spans 14 amino acids. CDR3 protein: CASIGQRTNEKLFF. In DNA, the CDR3 is TGTGCCAGCATTGGGCAAAGAACTAATGAAAAACTGTTTTTT.

This clonotype came up many times. The V and J genes are TRBV7-2 and TRBJ1-1; 7 bases line up with TRBD1. The CDR3 loop spans 14 amino acids. Per the germline V gene, CDR1 is SGHTA and CDR2 is FQGNSA. With 1 base clipped from V and 5 bases from J, the junction kept 4 bases outside the gene matches. The CDR3 region is CASSLGVDRTEAFF. CDR3 nucleotide sequence: TGTGCCAGCAGCTTAGGGGTGGACAGGACTGAAGCTTTCTTT.

The V gene is TRBV12-3 or TRBV12-4, the J gene TRBJ1-3; D remains unclear. This CDR3 is built from 13 residues. V was shortened by 6 bases and J by 5 bases, with 11 bases between the two germline ends. The CDR3 region has the DNA TGTGCCAGCAGGAGAGAGAGTAGAAACACCATATATTTT. This gives the protein CASRRESRNTIYF.

The V gene is TRBV20-1, the J gene TRBJ2-2; 10 nucleotides match TRBD2. Trimming at V came to 4 bases and at J to 7 bases, leaving 15 bases not matched to a gene. Germline V lookup: CDR1 DFQATT, CDR2 SNEGSKA (reference sequence). This CDR3 has 17 residues. CDR3 DNA sequence: TGCAGTGCTATAAATATGGCTAGCGGGGGCCAGGGCGGGGAGCTGTTTTTT. It translates to CSAINMASGGQGGELFF.

This clonotype has more than one count but fewer than ten. CDR3 amino acids: CAIPSLAGELFF. The DNA for the CDR3 is TGTGCTATCCCCTCATTGGCCGGGGAGCTGTTTTTT. The rearrangement uses TRBV6-1 and TRBJ2-2; D is ambiguous. The germline V gene encodes CDR1 MNHNS and CDR2 SASEGT. The CDR3 extends over 12 amino acids.

This clonotype was picked up many times. This chain links TRBV5-1 with TRBJ2-3; TRBD2 is a possible D gene (6 bases). Germline V gene lookup returns CDR1 SGHRS and CDR2 YFSETQ. V lost 5 bases to trimming and J lost 0 bases, with 10 bases between them. The CDR3 has 14 residues. CDR3 DNA: TGCGCCAGCAGGGGACTGACTAGCACAGATACGCAGTATTTT. It encodes CASRGLTSTDTQYF.

V usage is TRBV14 and J usage is TRBJ1-2, with 7 positions matching TRBD1. Germline-derived CDR1 and CDR2 are SGHDN and FVKESK. The CDR3 consists of 17 residues. Germline trimming cut 5 bases from V and 4 bases from J; bases unmatched to any gene: 16. As DNA, the CDR3 is TGTGCCAGCAGCAAACAGGGGCCGGAGCCTTTTGGCTATGGCTACACCTTC. Translating gives CASSKQGPEPFGYGYTF.

This clonotype was counted many times. The chain recombines TRBV11-1 with TRBJ2-1, with TRBD2 matching 9 bases. Germline values: CDR1 SGHAT, CDR2 FQDESV (reference sequence). V gave up 1 base and J gave up 8 bases; unmatched junction bases: 3. The CDR3 is 14 residues long. CDR3 protein: CASSLGLAGDEQFF. The CDR3 DNA is TGTGCCAGCAGCTTAGGATTAGCGGGGGATGAGCAGTTCTTC. The complete variable domain, with remaining parts taken from reference TRBV11-1 and TRBJ2-1, reads EAEVAQSPRYKITEKSQAVAFWCDPISGHATLYWYRQILGQGPELLVQFQDESVVDDSQLPKDRFSAERLKGVDSTLKIQPAELGDSAMYLCASSLGLAGDEQFFGPGTRLTVL.

In its sample, this clonotype was seen many times. The rearrangement uses TRBV6-1 and TRBJ1-4; unclear D gene. V lost 8 bases, J lost 12 bases, and 16 bases lay in between. This CDR3 has 12 residues. Germline V gene sequence: CDR1 MNHNS, CDR2 SASEGT. This CDR3 is CASLRAATELFF. Written as DNA, the CDR3 is TGTGCCAGCCTGCGCGCAGCGACCGAACTGTTTTTT.

This clonotype was seen repeatedly, ten times or more. The chain is built from TRBV7-2 and TRBJ2-1, with D perhaps matching TRBD1 or TRBD2 (6 bases each). CDR1 SGHTA and CDR2 FQGNSA come from the germline V gene. The CDR3 is 17 residues long. V was clipped by 6 bases and J by 6 bases, with 24 bases between them. CDR3 DNA: TGTGCCAGCAGGACCCCTGAGGCAAGGGGGGCTTTCAATGAGCAGTTCTTC. It encodes CASRTPEARGAFNEQFF.

As to this clonotype: Since a much larger clone is just one base distant, this may be a read error. The V gene is TRBV7-9, the J gene TRBJ1-1; D uncertain. Germline CDR1 and CDR2: SEHNR and FQNEAQ (reference sequence). The CDR3 loop spans 12 amino acids. The DNA for the CDR3 is TGTGCCAGCAGCGTAGTAGAGACTGAAGCTCTCTTT. Its protein is CASSVVETEALF.

This clonotype was seen more than once but under ten times. The rearrangement uses TRBV20-1 and TRBJ2-5; 7 bases map to TRBD1. This CDR3 is built from 14 residues. J was trimmed by 2 bases and V by 2 bases; bases with no gene match: 5. Germline CDR1 is DFQATT and CDR2 is SNEGSKA (reference sequence). CDR3 nucleotides: TGCAGTGCTAGAAAGGACAGGACTCAAGAGACCCAGTACTTC. This encodes CSARKDRTQETQYF.

V usage is TRBV29-1 and J usage is TRBJ2-5; a weak D match, TRBD2 (6 bases). Between the trimmed V and J ends, which lost 7 bases and 2 bases, there was a span of 11 bases. The CDR3 length is 12 residues. Germline loops: CDR1 SQVTM, CDR2 ANQGSEA. The CDR3 bases are TGCAGCGGAGCCGGGACTCAAGAGACCCAGTACTTC. Its protein is CSGAGTQETQYF.

The chain has TRBV9 and TRBJ2-1, with 7 bases identical to TRBD1. J lost 6 bases, V lost 3 bases, and 9 bases had no gene match. Looked up from germline, CDR1 is SGDLS and CDR2 is YYNGEE. The CDR3 is 15 residues long. CDR3 sequence reads: CASSARDSFRNEQFF. In DNA, the CDR3 is TGTGCCAGCAGCGCCCGGGACAGCTTTCGCAATGAGCAGTTCTTC. The full variable domain, with the rest looked up from reference TRBV9 and TRBJ2-1, is DSGVTQTPKHLITATGQRVTLRCSPRSGDLSVYWYQQSLDQGLQFLIQYYNGEERAKGNILERFSAQQFPDLHSELNLSSLELGDSALYFCASSARDSFRNEQFFGPGTRLTVL.

The rearrangement joins TRBV6-2 or TRBV6-3 to TRBJ2-1; perhaps TRBD2 as D (7 bases). This CDR3 region has 15 residues. Deletions cut 10 bases from V and 5 bases from J, with 21 bases between. CDR1 and CDR2 (germline): MNHEY, SVGEGT. CDR3 bases: TGTGCCATCCGTCCCTCGGGGGGCGGTGACAATGAGCAGTTCTTC. Protein: CAIRPSGGGDNEQFF.

The chain employs TRBV5-1 and TRBJ1-1; D gene unclear. The CDR3 spans 15 residues. Between the trimmed V and J ends, which lost 0 bases and 6 bases, there was a span of 15 bases. Germline V gene lookup returns CDR1 SGHRS and CDR2 YFSETQ. The CDR3 sequence: CASSLVVGGVAEAFF. The DNA of the CDR3 is TGCGCCAGCAGCTTGGTGGTGGGAGGTGTGGCTGAAGCTTTCTTT.

This chain uses TRBV29-1 with TRBJ2-7, with a possible D match to TRBD2 (6 bases). Germline lookup yields CDR1 SQVTM and CDR2 ANQGSEA. The V end was cut by 7 bases, the J end by 3 bases, with 19 bases between. The CDR3 extends over 14 amino acids. The CDR3 sequence is CSATEGSGFYEQYF. The DNA of the CDR3 is TGCAGCGCAACGGAGGGCAGTGGGTTCTACGAGCAGTACTTC.

Many counts were recorded for this clonotype. The chain carries TRBV6-5 and TRBJ2-5; weak D call: TRBD2 (5 bases). Trimming stripped 0 bases from V and 2 bases from J, with 10 bases between. CDR3 length: 15 residues. Germline CDR1 reads MNHEY; CDR2 reads SVGAGI. The CDR3 DNA follows: TGTGCCAGCAGTTACTCCCCCGGGAATCAAGAGACCCAGTACTTC. It translates to CASSYSPGNQETQYF.

This clonotype was seen only a few times. This chain links TRBV10-1 with TRBJ1-2; 7 bases fit TRBD1. Germline CDR1 reads WNHNN; CDR2 reads SYGVQD (reference sequence). CDR3 length: 14 amino acids. V gave up 0 bases and J gave up 5 bases; unmatched junction bases: 3. CDR3 protein: CASSESGTEYGYTF. The CDR3 DNA sequence: TGCGCCAGCAGTGAGTCGGGGACAGAGTATGGCTACACCTTC.